A selection of T cell receptor beta chains follows, all from one sample in a study of a mutant IDH1 vaccine in newly diagnosed glioma. This table comes from immunoSEQ multiplex PCR, and its TCRdb copy is limited to in-frame clones, with some not included. The sample has 55,000 to 65,000 clones, roughly 80% seen once. Antigen specificity for these receptors is unknown. The material sequenced was PBMCs, taken from a glioma patient whose treatment included an IDH1 peptide vaccine. The receptors shown here come from a man aged 50 to 60 with glioma. CDR3s include the opening cysteine and the closing phenylalanine or tryptophan. D genes are given only for firm matches. Not all rows give a size; the values are once, few, many and, for expanded clones, a class.

12,.,TRBJ1-5,few,TRBV10-3,CAISETNQPQHF,TGTGCCATCAGTGAGACGAATCAGCCCCAGCATTTT
14,TRBD1,TRBJ2-7,.,TRBV2,CATRKETGGYEQYF,TGTGCCACCCGAAAGGAGACAGGGGGCTACGAGCAGTACTTC
16,.,TRBJ2-5,.,TRBV5-4,CASSLGRGPQQETQYF,TGTGCCAGCAGCTTGGGGCGGGGACCACAACAAGAGACCCAGTACTTC
15,.,TRBJ1-1,few,TRBV19,CASRTDRSAGSEAFF,TGTGCCAGTAGGACCGACAGGTCGGCGGGCTCTGAAGCTTTCTTT
16,.,TRBJ2-2,.,TRBV27,CASSAPWIEMPGELFF,TGTGCCAGCAGTGCACCCTGGATCGAGATGCCCGGGGAGCTGTTTTTT
15,.,TRBJ1-4,.,TRBV4-1,CASSQVVGQGSKLFF,TGCGCCAGCAGCCAAGTGGTTGGGCAGGGATCCAAACTGTTTTTT
15,.,TRBJ1-5,.,TRBV4-1,CASSPTDPSNQPQHF,TGCGCCAGCAGCCCCACAGACCCAAGCAATCAGCCCCAGCATTTT
10,.,TRBJ2-7,.,TRBV28,CASSYNEQYF,TGTGCCAGCAGTTATAACGAGCAGTACTTC
14,TRBD1,TRBJ1-1,few,TRBV2,CASRGQGANTEAFF,TGTGCCAGCAGGGGACAGGGGGCGAACACTGAAGCTTTCTTT
13,.,TRBJ1-4,few,TRBV2,CASRIRPGEKLFF,TGTGCCAGCCGAATCCGTCCTGGTGAAAAACTGTTTTTT
12,.,TRBJ1-5,few,TRBV7-6,CASSLPGQPQHF,TGTGCCAGCAGCTTACCGGGACAGCCCCAGCATTTT
15,.,TRBJ1-5,.,TRBV30,CAWSTGTISNQPQHF,TGTGCCTGGAGTACCGGGACAATTAGCAATCAGCCCCAGCATTTT
12,.,TRBJ2-7,.,TRBV5-1,CASSRTDYEQYF,TGCGCCAGCAGCCGGACAGACTACGAGCAGTACTTC
16,TRBD2,TRBJ2-1,.,TRBV6-6,CASSSAGTSAHNEQFF,TGTGCCAGCAGCTCGGCCGGGACTAGCGCGCACAATGAGCAGTTCTTC
13,.,TRBJ2-3,.,TRBV7-9,CASSPPSTDTQYF,TGTGCCAGCAGCCCCCCTTCCACAGATACGCAGTATTTT
16,.,TRBJ1-5,.,TRBV5-5,CASSLVGGGRNQPQHF,TGTGCCAGCAGCTTGGTCGGTGGGGGGCGGAATCAGCCCCAGCATTTT
15,.,TRBJ2-7,.,TRBV14,CASSLGTDQTYEQYF,TGTGCCAGCAGCCTAGGGACGGATCAAACCTACGAGCAGTACTTC
11,.,TRBJ2-7,.,TRBV6-5,CASSSTLEQYF,TGTGCCAGCAGTTCCACGCTGGAGCAGTACTTC
14,.,TRBJ1-1,few,TRBV9,CASSVVQGNTEAFF,TGTGCCAGCAGCGTAGTTCAGGGAAACACTGAAGCTTTCTTT
11,.,TRBJ2-7,.,TRBV5-6,CASSLGGEQYF,TGTGCCAGCAGCTTGGGGGGCGAGCAGTACTTC
13,.,TRBJ2-7,once,TRBV2,CASSREQGSEQYF,TGTGCCAGCAGTAGAGAACAGGGTAGCGAGCAGTACTTC
15,.,TRBJ1-4,few,TRBV4-1,CASSQGPDSNEKLFF,TGCGCCAGCAGCCAAGGCCCCGACAGTAATGAAAAACTGTTTTTT
15,.,TRBJ1-4,.,TRBV27,CASSPRGVPNEKLFF,TGTGCCAGCAGTCCCAGAGGGGTCCCTAATGAAAAACTGTTTTTT
13,.,TRBJ2-7,few,TRBV7-8,CASSLVNGGEQYF,TGTGCCAGCAGCTTAGTCAACGGTGGCGAGCAGTACTTC
12,.,TRBJ1-1,medium-sized,TRBV30,CAWTRARTEAFF,TGTGCCTGGACCAGGGCCCGCACTGAAGCTTTCTTT
15,.,TRBJ1-5,.,TRBV19,CASSIGGRGNQPQHF,TGTGCCAGTAGTATCGGAGGCAGGGGTAATCAGCCCCAGCATTTT
14,TRBD2,TRBJ2-5,.,TRBV5-1,CASSATSAQETQYF,TGCGCCAGCAGCGCGACTAGCGCTCAAGAGACCCAGTACTTC
13,.,TRBJ1-1,.,TRBV7-3,CASGRGANTEAFF,TGTGCCAGCGGCAGGGGCGCGAACACTGAAGCTTTCTTT
15,.,TRBJ2-1,.,TRBV27,CASSLGITSYNEQFF,TGTGCCAGCAGTTTGGGAATAACATCCTACAATGAGCAGTTCTTC
17,.,TRBJ2-4,.,TRBV5-8,CASSLALRPPVMDIQYF,TGTGCCAGCAGCTTGGCCCTACGACCACCGGTGATGGACATTCAGTACTTC
12,.,TRBJ2-7,.,TRBV5-4,CASSLADYEQYF,TGTGCCAGCAGCTTGGCAGACTACGAGCAGTACTTC
12,.,TRBJ1-5,.,TRBV15,CATSRVGQPQHF,TGTGCCACCAGCAGAGTCGGCCAGCCCCAGCATTTT
13,.,TRBJ1-6,once,TRBV18,CASSPGADSPLHF,TGTGCCAGCTCACCTGGGGCCGATTCACCCCTCCACTTT
11,.,TRBJ2-7,.,TRBV6-6,CASSRDFWQYF,TGTGCCAGCAGTAGGGACTTCTGGCAGTACTTC
15,.,TRBJ1-1,.,TRBV30,CAWSPPPGISTEAFF,TGTGCCTGGAGCCCCCCCCCGGGGATAAGCACTGAAGCTTTCTTT
14,TRBD1,TRBJ1-2,few,TRBV7-8,CASSFTGGGYGYTF,TGTGCCAGCAGCTTTACAGGGGGTGGCTATGGCTACACCTTC
12,.,TRBJ1-1,.,TRBV5-1,CASWSEFTEAFF,TGCGCCAGCTGGTCTGAGTTCACTGAAGCTTTCTTT
15,TRBD1,TRBJ1-2,.,TRBV19,CASSKQGETGYGYTF,TGTGCCAGTAGTAAACAGGGGGAGACGGGTTATGGCTACACCTTC
13,.,TRBJ2-2,few,TRBV5-1,CASSSGNTGELFF,TGCGCCAGCAGCTCTGGAAACACCGGGGAGCTGTTTTTT
12,.,TRBJ2-7,.,TRBV11-1,CASSLRGDEQYF,TGTGCCAGCAGCCTCCGGGGAGACGAGCAGTACTTC
14,.,TRBJ2-5,.,TRBV9,CASSESGSHKTQYF,TGTGCCAGCAGCGAGAGTGGGAGTCATAAGACCCAGTACTTC
14,TRBD1,TRBJ1-2,.,TRBV14,CASSQGGQNYGYTF,TGTGCCAGCAGCCAAGGGGGACAGAACTATGGCTACACCTTC